The text below deals with one T cell receptor beta chain. As yet, its antigen is unknown. The donors were members of the validation cohort, which comprised around 110 subjects and was separate from the first cohort of 600 to 850 subjects. The germline CDR1 and CDR2 sequences are SGHDT and YYEEEE. CDR3 size: 18 residues. V was clipped by 0 bases and J by 6 bases; unmatched bases: 17. The data were obtained in a study of cytomegalovirus exposure and HLA in healthy donors. Study context: In a later analysis, the 100 to 150 validation repertoires were reported to have used the same platform as the roughly 730 first-cohort repertoires. The study, taken as a whole, reports: According to the study, 180 or so TCR beta chains were cytomegalovirus-associated.

TCRdb keeps only in-frame clones here, not all; method: immunoSEQ multiplex PCR. This table holds 110,000 or so clones, 86% found once. The specimen sequenced was PBMCs. This rearrangement joins TRBV5-6 to TRBJ1-1, with 7 bases matching TRBD1. The receptor was derived from a woman aged 18-29 years in good health and CMV-seropositive. CDR3 residues: CASSLDPTRQGAISEAFF. For the CDR3, the DNA is TGTGCCAGCAGCTTGGACCCAACCAGACAGGGTGCGATCTCTGAAGCTTTCTTT.